This paragraph reports one T cell receptor (beta chain). Its matching antigen is unknown. This sample stems from a study of shared clonotypes between healthy human individuals. TCRdb keeps only in-frame clones here, not all; method: immunoSEQ multiplex PCR. The sample shows some 2,100,000 clones, almost 96% of them seen only once. This CDR3 has 15 residues. Germline-derived CDR1 and CDR2 are MDHEN and SYDVKM. With V trimmed by 6 bases and J by 4 bases, 9 bases remained unmatched. Whole-study results and caveats: Generally, estimated richness proved larger in naive subsets than it did in memory subsets. Non-shared clonotypes showed lower generation probabilities than clonotypes common to all four donors. The low donor count limited represented genetic and exposure-history diversity.

This receptor was obtained from a man in his late teens or twenties in good health. The V gene is TRBV28, the J gene TRBJ2-7; 10 bases are a match to TRBD1. The sequenced sample was naive CD4+ T cells sorted from blood. The subset is: CD45RA+ positively selected. The CDR3 DNA sequence: TGTGCCAGCAGCAGACAGGGGGCGAAGAGGTACGAGCAGTACTTC. Encoded protein: CASSRQGAKRYEQYF.